This passage covers 10 T cell receptor beta chains from one sample sequenced in a study of cytomegalovirus exposure and HLA in healthy donors. The primer mix had 60 Vbeta and 13 Jbeta primers. Only in-frame clones appear in the TCRdb table, and some are missing; sequencing was by immunoSEQ multiplex PCR. The sample yields around 100,000 clones, 80% to 85% seen once. The sample comprised PBMCs. These receptors were obtained from a man aged 25-45 years in good health and CMV-seropositive.

Here the CDR3 DNA reads TGCGCCAGCAGCGTCCTCGGGATAAACACTGAAGCTTTCTTT. This encodes CASSVLGINTEAFF. This rearrangement joins TRBV5-1 to TRBJ1-1; no definite D call. This CDR3 region has 14 residues. Trimming left V 4 bases short and J 2 bases short, with 12 bases between. Germline CDR1 and CDR2: SGHRS and YFSETQ.

V usage is TRBV19 and J usage is TRBJ1-1; TRBD1 might be the D (6 bases). CDR1 LNHDA and CDR2 SQIVND come from the germline V gene (reference sequence). The V end was cut by 0 bases, the J end by 5 bases, with 25 bases between. The CDR3 length is 19 residues. The CDR3 protein is CASSIDYLYRPEGGTEAFF. The CDR3 coding sequence is TGTGCCAGTAGTATAGACTACCTATACCGACCAGAAGGGGGAACTGAAGCTTTCTTT.

In its sample, this clone was seen once. The chain has TRBV4-1 and TRBJ1-2; perhaps TRBD1 as D (5 bases). V gave up 3 bases and J gave up 3 bases, with 17 bases separating them. Germline V CDR1 and CDR2: MGHRA, YSYEKL. The CDR3 is made up of 16 amino acids. The CDR3 nucleotides read TGCGCCAGCAGCCACTCAAGAGGGAGGGGAGACTATGGCTACACCTTC. Translating it yields CASSHSRGRGDYGYTF.

The rearrangement links TRBV2 to TRBJ2-7; a possible D gene is TRBD2 (6 bases). CDR1 and CDR2 (germline): SNHLY, FYNNEI. This CDR3 contains 14 residues. With 11 bases removed from V and 3 bases from J, the gap between germline ends came to 20 bases. The CDR3 sequence is CAAGFRGSYYEQYV. CDR3 sequence (DNA): TGTGCCGCCGGATTCCGGGGGTCGTACTACGAGCAGTACGTC.

The CDR3 spells CASSPGQTNTEAFF. The CDR3 coding sequence is TGTGCCAGCTCTCCGGGACAGACGAACACTGAAGCTTTCTTT. The chain has TRBV18 and TRBJ1-1; TRBD1 agrees at 7 bases. Germline-derived CDR1 and CDR2 are KGHSH and LQKENI. Losses at the gene ends were 6 bases for V and 1 base for J; bases not matched to a gene: 5. The CDR3 covers 14 residues.

The J gene is TRBJ2-7, the V gene TRBV18, with D possibly TRBD1 on 6 matching bases. This CDR3 spans 16 amino acids. V was cut by 5 bases and J by 2 bases, with 19 bases left in between. In germline, CDR1 is KGHSH, CDR2 LQKENI. The CDR3 sequence: CASSEYLGDTTYEQYF. CDR3 bases: TGTGCCAGCTCAGAATATTTAGGGGACACCACCTACGAGCAGTACTTC.

This chain uses TRBV5-1 with TRBJ2-7; 9 nucleotides agree with TRBD1. V was clipped by 5 bases and J by 2 bases; unmatched bases: 11. Germline values: CDR1 SGHRS, CDR2 YFSETQ. The CDR3 covers 16 residues. The CDR3 DNA reads as TGCGCCAGCAGACGAACGTACAGGGGGCGGACCTACGAGCAGTACTTC. It encodes CASRRTYRGRTYEQYF.

Comment on this clone: The identical CDR3 is also encoded by other nucleotide sequences in the sample. V and J are TRBV18 and TRBJ2-5; D is unresolved. The CDR3 runs to 13 residues. The ends were cut back, 3 bases at V and 0 bases at J, with 5 bases in the middle. Germline V gene sequence: CDR1 KGHSH, CDR2 LQKENI. CDR3 in DNA: TGTGCCAGCTCACCCTCGTACCAAGAGACCCAGTACTTC. Translation gives CASSPSYQETQYF.

The J gene is TRBJ2-3, the V gene TRBV11-3; the D gene is possibly TRBD1 (6 bases). Germline V gene sequence: CDR1 SGHNT, CDR2 YENEEA. The V gene lost 5 bases and the J gene lost 1 base, with 16 bases spanning the gap. CDR3 length: 16 residues. CDR3 residues: CASSPRDTEGTDTQYF. The CDR3 DNA follows: TGTGCCAGCAGCCCCAGGGACACCGAGGGCACAGATACGCAGTATTTT.

The gene calls are TRBV7-8 and TRBJ1-1; TRBD1 matches at 9 bases. Germline CDR1 and CDR2: SGHVS and FQNEAQ. The length of the CDR3 is 13 residues. V shed 5 bases, J shed 5 bases, and the junction held 3 bases outside the gene matches. The CDR3 DNA is TGTGCCAGCAGCGCACAGGGGGCGACTGAAGCTTTCTTT. Translated, it gives CASSAQGATEAFF. The variable domain in full, with the rest retrieved from reference TRBV7-8 and TRBJ1-1, is GAGVSQSPRYKVAKRGQDVALRCDPISGHVSLFWYQQALGQGPEFLTYFQNEAQLDKSGLPSDRFFAERPEGSVSTLKIQRTQQEDSAVYLCASSAQGATEAFFGQGTRLTVV.